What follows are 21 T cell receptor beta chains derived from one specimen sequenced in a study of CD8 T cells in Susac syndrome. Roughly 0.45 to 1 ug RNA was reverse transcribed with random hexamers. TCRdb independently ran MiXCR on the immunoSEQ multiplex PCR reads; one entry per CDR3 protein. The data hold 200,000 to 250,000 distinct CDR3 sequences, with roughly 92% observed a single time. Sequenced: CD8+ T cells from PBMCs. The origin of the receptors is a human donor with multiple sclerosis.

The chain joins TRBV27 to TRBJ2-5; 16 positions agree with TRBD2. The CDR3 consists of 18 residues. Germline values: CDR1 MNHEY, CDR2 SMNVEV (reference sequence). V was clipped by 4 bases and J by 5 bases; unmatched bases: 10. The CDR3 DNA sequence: TGTGCCAGCAGTTGGGGACTAGCGGGGGGGCCGTACAGGGAGACCCAGTACTTC. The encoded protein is CASSWGLAGGPYRETQYF.

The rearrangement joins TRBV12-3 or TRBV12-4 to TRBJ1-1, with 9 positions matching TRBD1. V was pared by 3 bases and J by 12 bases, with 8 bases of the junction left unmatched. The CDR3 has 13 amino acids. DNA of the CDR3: TGTGCCAGCAGTTTTACAGGGGGCGGGAAAACTTTCTTT. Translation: CASSFTGGGKTFF.

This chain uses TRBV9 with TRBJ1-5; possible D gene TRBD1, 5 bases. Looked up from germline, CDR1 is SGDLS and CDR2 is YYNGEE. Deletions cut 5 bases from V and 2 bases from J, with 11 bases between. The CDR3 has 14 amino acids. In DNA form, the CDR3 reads TGTGCCAGCAGTAGGTGGGGCGGCAATCAGCCCCAGCATTTT. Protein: CASSRWGGNQPQHF.

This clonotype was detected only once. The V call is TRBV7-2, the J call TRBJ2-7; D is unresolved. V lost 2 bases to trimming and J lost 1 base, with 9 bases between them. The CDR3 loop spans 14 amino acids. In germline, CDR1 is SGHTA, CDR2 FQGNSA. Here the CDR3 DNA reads TGTGCCAGCAGCTTACTCGGACCATCCTACGAGCAGTACTTC. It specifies CASSLLGPSYEQYF.

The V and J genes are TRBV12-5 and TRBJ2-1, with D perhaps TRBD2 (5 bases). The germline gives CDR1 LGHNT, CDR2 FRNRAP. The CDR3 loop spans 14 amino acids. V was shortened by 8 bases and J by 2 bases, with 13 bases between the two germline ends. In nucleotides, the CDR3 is TGTGCTAGTACAATCCCGGAGGCCTACAATGAGCAGTTCTTC. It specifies CASTIPEAYNEQFF.

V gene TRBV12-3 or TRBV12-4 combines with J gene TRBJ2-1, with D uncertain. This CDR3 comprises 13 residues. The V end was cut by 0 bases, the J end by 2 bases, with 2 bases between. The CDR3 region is CASSLAAYNEQFF. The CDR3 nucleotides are TGTGCCAGCAGTTTAGCGGCCTACAATGAGCAGTTCTTC.

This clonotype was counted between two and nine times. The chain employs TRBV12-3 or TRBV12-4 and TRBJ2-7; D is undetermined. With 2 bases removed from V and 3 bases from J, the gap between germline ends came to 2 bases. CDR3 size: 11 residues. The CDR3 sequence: CASSLNYEQYF. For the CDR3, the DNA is TGTGCCAGCAGTTTAAACTACGAGCAGTACTTC.

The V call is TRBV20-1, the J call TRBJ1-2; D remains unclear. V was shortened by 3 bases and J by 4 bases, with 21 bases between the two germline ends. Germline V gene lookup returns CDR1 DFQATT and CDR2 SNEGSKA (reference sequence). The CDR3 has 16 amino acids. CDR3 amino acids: CSASDPPMGYGYGYTF. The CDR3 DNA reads TGCAGTGCTAGCGATCCCCCAATGGGTTATGGCTATGGCTACACCTTC.

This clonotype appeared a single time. For the CDR3, the DNA is TGTGCCAGTAGTATGTGGGACCAAACTGAAGCTTTCTTT. Translating it yields CASSMWDQTEAFF. The chain combines TRBV19 with TRBJ1-1; tentative D call: TRBD1 (5 bases). With 3 bases removed from V and 5 bases from J, the gap between germline ends came to 10 bases. CDR1 LNHDA and CDR2 SQIVND come from the germline V gene (reference sequence). The CDR3 totals 13 residues. Full variable domain (missing parts from reference TRBV19 and TRBJ1-1): DGGITQSPKYLFRKEGQNVTLSCEQNLNHDAMYWYRQDPGQGLRLIYYSQIVNDFQKGDIAEGYSVSREKKESFPLTVTSAQKNPTAFYLCASSMWDQTEAFFGQGTRLTVV.

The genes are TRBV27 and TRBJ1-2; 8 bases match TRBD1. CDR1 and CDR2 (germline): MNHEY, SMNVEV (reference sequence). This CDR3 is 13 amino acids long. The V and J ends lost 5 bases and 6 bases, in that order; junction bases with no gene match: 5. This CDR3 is CASSPQGANGYTF. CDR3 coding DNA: TGTGCCAGCAGTCCCCAGGGGGCCAATGGCTACACCTTC.

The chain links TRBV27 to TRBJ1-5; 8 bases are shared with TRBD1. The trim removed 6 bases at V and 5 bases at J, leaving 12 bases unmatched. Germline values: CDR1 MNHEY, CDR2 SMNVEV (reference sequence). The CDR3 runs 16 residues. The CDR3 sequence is CASRDRGLPGYQPQHF. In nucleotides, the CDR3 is TGTGCCAGCAGAGACAGGGGTCTCCCCGGGTATCAGCCCCAGCATTTT.

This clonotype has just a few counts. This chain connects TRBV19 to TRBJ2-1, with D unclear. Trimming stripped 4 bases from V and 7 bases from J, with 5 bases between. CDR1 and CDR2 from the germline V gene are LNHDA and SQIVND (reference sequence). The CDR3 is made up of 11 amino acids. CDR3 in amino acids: CASSTSNEQFF. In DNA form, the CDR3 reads TGTGCCAGTAGTACCTCGAATGAGCAGTTCTTC.

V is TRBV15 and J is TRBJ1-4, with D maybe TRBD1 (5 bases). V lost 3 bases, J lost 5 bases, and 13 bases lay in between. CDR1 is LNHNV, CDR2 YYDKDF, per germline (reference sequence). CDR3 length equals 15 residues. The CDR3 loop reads CATSRTGAGNEKLFF. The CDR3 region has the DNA TGTGCCACCAGCAGGACCGGGGCGGGAAATGAAAAACTGTTTTTT.

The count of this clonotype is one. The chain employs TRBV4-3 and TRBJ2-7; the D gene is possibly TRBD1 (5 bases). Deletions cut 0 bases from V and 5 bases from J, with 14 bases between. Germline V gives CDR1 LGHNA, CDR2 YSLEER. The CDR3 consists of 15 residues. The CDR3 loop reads CASSQEMQGMDEQYF. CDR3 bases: TGCGCCAGCAGCCAAGAAATGCAGGGTATGGACGAGCAGTACTTC.

CDR3 sequence: CASSVATGYETTF. CDR3 nucleotides: TGTGCCAGCAGCGTAGCTACAGGGTATGAGACCACCTTC. The chain has TRBV9 and TRBJ1-2, with D possibly TRBD1 on 6 matching bases. V lost 0 bases to trimming and J lost 13 bases, with 16 bases between them. CDR3 length equals 13 residues. Per the germline V gene, CDR1 is SGDLS and CDR2 is YYNGEE.

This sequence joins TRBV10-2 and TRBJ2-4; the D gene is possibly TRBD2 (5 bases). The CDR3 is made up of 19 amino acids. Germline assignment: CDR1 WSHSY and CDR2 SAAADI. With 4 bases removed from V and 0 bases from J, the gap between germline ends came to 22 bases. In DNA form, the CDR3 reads TGCGCCAGCAGTGGGGTCCCAGCGCTTGAGGGAGTAGCCAAAAACATTCAGTACTTC. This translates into CASSGVPALEGVAKNIQYF.

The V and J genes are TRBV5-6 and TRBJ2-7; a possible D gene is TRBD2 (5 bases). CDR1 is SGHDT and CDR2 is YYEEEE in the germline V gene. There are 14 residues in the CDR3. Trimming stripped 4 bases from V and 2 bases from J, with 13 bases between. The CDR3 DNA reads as TGTGCCAGCAGCGTTCTCCTGACTACCTACGAGCAGTACTTC. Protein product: CASSVLLTTYEQYF.

The CDR3 region is CASSHGDHTADEQFF. The CDR3 DNA reads TGTGCCAGCTCACACGGGGACCATACTGCCGATGAGCAGTTCTTC. The chain employs TRBV18 and TRBJ2-1; D may be TRBD1 or TRBD2 (5 bases each). This CDR3 has 15 residues. Deletions cut 4 bases from V and 8 bases from J, with 18 bases between. From germline, CDR1 is KGHSH and CDR2 LQKENI.

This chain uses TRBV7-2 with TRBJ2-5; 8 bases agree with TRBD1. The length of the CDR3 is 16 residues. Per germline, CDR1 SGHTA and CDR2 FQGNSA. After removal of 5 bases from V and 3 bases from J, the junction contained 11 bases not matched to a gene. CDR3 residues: CASSLSLMTGEETQYF. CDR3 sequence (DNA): TGTGCCAGCAGCCTCAGCTTAATGACAGGGGAAGAGACCCAGTACTTC.

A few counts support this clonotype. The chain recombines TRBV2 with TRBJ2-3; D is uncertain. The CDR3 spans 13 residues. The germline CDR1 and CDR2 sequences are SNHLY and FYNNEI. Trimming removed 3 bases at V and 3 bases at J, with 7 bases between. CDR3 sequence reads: CASSEGFTDTQYF. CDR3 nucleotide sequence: TGTGCCAGCAGTGAGGGTTTTACAGATACGCAGTATTTT.

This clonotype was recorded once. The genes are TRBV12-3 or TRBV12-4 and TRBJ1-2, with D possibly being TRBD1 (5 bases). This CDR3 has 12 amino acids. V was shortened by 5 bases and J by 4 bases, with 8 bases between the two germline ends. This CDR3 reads CASSDRFYGYTF. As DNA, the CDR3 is TGTGCCAGCAGTGACAGATTCTATGGCTACACCTTC.